The 8 T cell receptor beta chains presented below share a single source sample, sequenced in a study of cytomegalovirus exposure and HLA in healthy donors. Repertoires were generated with immunoSEQ multiplex PCR, while TCRdb's copy carries only in-frame clones and drops some. The sample lists some 140,000 clones; roughly 90% were seen once. The sequenced sample was PBMCs. Receptors originate from a young man in good health and CMV-seronegative.

V and J are TRBV19 and TRBJ2-1, with D possibly matching TRBD2 (5 bases). The germline gives CDR1 LNHDA, CDR2 SQIVND (reference sequence). The ends were cut back, 5 bases at V and 7 bases at J, with 18 bases in the middle. The CDR3 extends over 15 amino acids. CDR3 in DNA: TGTGCCAGTAGTCGGTCGAAAGGTTCGGGAAATGAGCAGTTCTTC. Its translation: CASSRSKGSGNEQFF.

The chain employs TRBV7-9 and TRBJ2-6, with 7 nucleotides matching TRBD1. Germline values: CDR1 SEHNR, CDR2 FQNEAQ (reference sequence). The J segment lost 0 bases and the V segment lost 5 bases, leaving 7 bases of the junction unmatched. The CDR3 has 17 amino acids. The CDR3 reads CASSSHRGPSGANVLTF. The CDR3 nucleotides read TGTGCCAGCAGCAGCCACAGGGGTCCCTCTGGGGCCAACGTCCTGACTTTC.

The J gene is TRBJ2-3, the V gene TRBV5-1, with a tentative D call TRBD2 (6 bases). CDR3 size: 17 residues. The germline V gene encodes CDR1 SGHRS and CDR2 YFSETQ. V lost 4 bases to trimming and J lost 5 bases, with 23 bases between them. CDR3 nucleotide sequence: TGCGCCAGCAGCCCCGTTATGGGGGGACTTCAGGGAGATACGCAGTATTTT. It encodes CASSPVMGGLQGDTQYF.

The chain's CDR3 is CASSQDWPDKETQYF. The CDR3 DNA follows: TGCGCCAGCAGCCAAGATTGGCCAGACAAAGAGACCCAGTACTTC. This sequence joins TRBV4-3 and TRBJ2-5, with D unclear. V lost 0 bases to trimming and J lost 3 bases, with 11 bases between them. In germline, CDR1 is LGHNA, CDR2 YSLEER. The CDR3 totals 15 residues.

V gene TRBV27 combines with J gene TRBJ2-3, with 13 bases identical to TRBD2. Germline V lookup: CDR1 MNHEY, CDR2 SMNVEV (reference sequence). After removal of 4 bases from V and 3 bases from J, the junction contained 10 bases not matched to a gene. CDR3 length: 18 residues. The CDR3 reads CASSSPTILAGGTDTQYF. CDR3 DNA sequence: TGTGCCAGCAGTTCCCCGACGATACTAGCGGGAGGGACAGATACGCAGTATTTT.

This clone appeared once. This chain links TRBV12-5 with TRBJ2-4; TRBD1 is a possible D gene (6 bases). V dropped 0 bases and J dropped 3 bases, with 12 bases sitting between them. This CDR3 has 16 amino acids. Germline CDR1 is LGHNT and CDR2 is FRNRAP. The CDR3 DNA sequence: TGTGCTAGTGGTTTGGTACTGGGACAAGACAAAAACATTCAGTACTTC. This sequence encodes CASGLVLGQDKNIQYF.

V gene TRBV7-6 combines with J gene TRBJ2-7; D gene unclear. V lost 3 bases and J 3 bases, leaving 9 bases between the germline ends. The length of the CDR3 is 13 residues. From germline, CDR1 is SGHVS and CDR2 FNYEAQ. In nucleotides, the CDR3 is TGTGCCAGCAGCTTTCGACACCACTACGAGCAGTACTTC. Translated, it gives CASSFRHHYEQYF.

V usage is TRBV7-2 and J usage is TRBJ2-1, with a possible D match to TRBD2 (5 bases). This CDR3 is built from 13 residues. Trimming took off 6 bases at V and 5 bases at J, with 11 bases between the two ends. Germline values: CDR1 SGHTA, CDR2 FQGNSA. The CDR3 DNA sequence: TGTGCCAGCAGGCTCACTAGAGACAATGAGCAGTTCTTC. Protein product: CASRLTRDNEQFF.